This T cell receptor (beta chain) comes out of a study of control samples from healthy donors and cancer patients. Clones were read by immunoSEQ multiplex PCR, and TCRdb kept only the in-frame ones, dropping some. The profile shows about 83,000 clones, about nine tenths of them singletons. The TCR originated in a man over 45 in good health. Sequenced: blood.

The CDR3 is CAWSHGGDTQYF. DNA of the CDR3: TGTGCCTGGAGTCACGGTGGAGATACGCAGTATTTT. The V call is TRBV30, the J call TRBJ2-3; unclear D gene. The V gene lost 2 bases and the J gene lost 5 bases, with 8 bases spanning the gap. Looked up from germline, CDR1 is GTSNPN and CDR2 is SVGIG (reference sequence). This CDR3 has 12 amino acids.